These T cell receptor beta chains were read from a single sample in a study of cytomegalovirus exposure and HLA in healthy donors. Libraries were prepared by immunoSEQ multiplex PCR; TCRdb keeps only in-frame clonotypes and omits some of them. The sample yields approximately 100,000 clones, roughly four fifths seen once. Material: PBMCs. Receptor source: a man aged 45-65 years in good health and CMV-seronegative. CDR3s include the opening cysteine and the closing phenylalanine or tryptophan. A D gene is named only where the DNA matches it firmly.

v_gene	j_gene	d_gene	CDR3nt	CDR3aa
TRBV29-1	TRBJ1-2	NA	TGCAGCGTTGTGGGCAGCTCTAACTATGGCTACACCTTC	CSVVGSSNYGYTF
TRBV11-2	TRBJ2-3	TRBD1	TGTGCCAGCAGCTTAGATGGGACACAGGGGGCGCAGTATTTT	CASSLDGTQGAQYF
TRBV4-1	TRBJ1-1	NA	TGTGCCAGCAGCCTCGGGTGGGAGACTGAAGCTTTCTTT	CASSLGWETEAFF
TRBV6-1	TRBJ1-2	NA	TGTGCCAGCACCGGAAGCTACGGGGGTGGCTACACCTTC	CASTGSYGGGYTF
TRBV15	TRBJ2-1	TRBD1	TGTGCCACCAGTTCGGGACAGGGGAATGAGCAGTTCTTC	CATSSGQGNEQFF
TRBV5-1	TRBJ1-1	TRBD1	TGCGCCAGCAGCTCCCTACAGGGGCCGGGAACTGAAGCTTTCTTT	CASSSLQGPGTEAFF
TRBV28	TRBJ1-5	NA	TGTGCCAGCAGTCTAAGACAGGAGCGTTTCAATCAGCCCCAGCATTTT	CASSLRQERFNQPQHF
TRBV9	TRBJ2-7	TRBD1	TGTGCCAGCAGCGTTGGAGCTGGGGACAGCTCCTACGAGCAGTACTTC	CASSVGAGDSSYEQYF
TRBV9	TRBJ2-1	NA	TGTGCCAGCAGCGCGACACGGTGGGTTAAGAATGAGCAGTTCTTC	CASSATRWVKNEQFF
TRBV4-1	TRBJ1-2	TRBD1	TGCGCCAGCAGCCAAGGGAGGACAGGGGGGTATGGCTACACCTTC	CASSQGRTGGYGYTF
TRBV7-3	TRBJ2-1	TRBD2	TGTGCCAGCAGTCTTGATCCTCGCGGGGGGCCTCTGGATGAGCAGTTCTTC	CASSLDPRGGPLDEQFF
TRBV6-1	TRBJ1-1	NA	TGTGCCAGCAGTGAACTCCTGTGGAACACTGAAGCTTTCTTT	CASSELLWNTEAFF
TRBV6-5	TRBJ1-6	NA	TGTGCCAGCAGTTACAAGCCCTATAATTCACCCCTCCACTTT	CASSYKPYNSPLHF